This T cell receptor beta chain stems from a study of cytomegalovirus exposure and HLA in healthy donors. The PCR had 60 Vbeta and 13 Jbeta primers. Sequenced by immunoSEQ multiplex PCR; TCRdb stores in-frame clones only, minus some. The sample records about 140,000 clones, more than 75% being singletons. General study results and limits: Within an earlier analysis, most TCR beta V segments proved productive either about 87% or about 30% of the time. For presence/absence analyses, sequencing depth was assumed to be roughly uniform across donors. It was likely that a cluster of highly shared sequence variants was a sequencing artifact. In vitro data verified three CMV-associated chains as specific for CMV antigens.

Details on this clone: Antigen specificity is unknown.

The TCR originated in a male donor in good health and CMV-seronegative. The material sequenced was PBMCs.

The CDR3 DNA reads as TGTGCCAGCAGCCTACAGGAAGTCACTGAAGCTTTCTTT. Translating it yields CASSLQEVTEAFF. The V and J genes are TRBV9 and TRBJ1-1; perhaps TRBD1 as D (5 bases). The CDR3 contains 13 residues. Germline V gene data show CDR1 as SGDLS and CDR2 as YYNGEE. V was clipped by 4 bases and J by 4 bases, with 11 bases between them.